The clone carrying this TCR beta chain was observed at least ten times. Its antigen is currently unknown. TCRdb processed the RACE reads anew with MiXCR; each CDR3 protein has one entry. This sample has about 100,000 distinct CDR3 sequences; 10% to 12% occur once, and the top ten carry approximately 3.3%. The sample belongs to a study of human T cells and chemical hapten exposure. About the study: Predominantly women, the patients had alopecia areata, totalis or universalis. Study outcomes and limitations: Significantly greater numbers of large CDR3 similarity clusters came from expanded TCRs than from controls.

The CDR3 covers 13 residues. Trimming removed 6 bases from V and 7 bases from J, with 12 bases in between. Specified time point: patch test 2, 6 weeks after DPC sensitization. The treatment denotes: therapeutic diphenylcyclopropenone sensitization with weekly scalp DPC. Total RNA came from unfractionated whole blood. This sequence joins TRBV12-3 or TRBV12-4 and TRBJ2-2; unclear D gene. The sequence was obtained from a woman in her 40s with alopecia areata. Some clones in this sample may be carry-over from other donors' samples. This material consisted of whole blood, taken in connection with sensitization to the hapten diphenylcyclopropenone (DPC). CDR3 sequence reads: CASSPLYLGELFF. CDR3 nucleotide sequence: TGTGCCAGCAGCCCATTGTACCTCGGGGAGCTGTTTTTT.